A selection of T cell receptor beta chains follows, all from one sample in a study of shared clonotypes between healthy human individuals. Method: immunoSEQ multiplex PCR; TCRdb's copy keeps in-frame clones and lacks some. The table records over 1.5 million clones, approximately 98% of them present only once. What was sequenced was naive CD4+ T cells sorted from blood. The source of these receptors is a man aged 25 to 40 in good health. CDR3s include the opening cysteine and the closing phenylalanine or tryptophan. The order of the fields is CDR3 protein, J gene, V gene.

CASSLRGASTDTQYF | TRBJ2-3 | TRBV5-6
CASLKSGGQSQPQHF | TRBJ1-5 | TRBV2
CASSLGVSIDNQPQHF | TRBJ1-5 | TRBV7-9
CSVARDQGNQPQHF | TRBJ1-5 | TRBV29-1
CASSHTPQQTSGRGGGGNEQFF | TRBJ2-1 | TRBV4-2
CASSLGGGRASYEQYF | TRBJ2-7 | TRBV11-3
CASSWRDSAQETQYF | TRBJ2-5 | TRBV5-1
CASSLGVGGTGAIDEQFF | TRBJ2-1 | TRBV5-1
CASSEGVPPVEQYF | TRBJ2-7 | TRBV9
CASSLAVGWEQFF | TRBJ2-1 | TRBV5-1
CASSFGTVSGNTIYF | TRBJ1-3 | TRBV5-1
CASDPGPRGHEQYF | TRBJ2-7 | TRBV25-1
CASSNTGTSGRGPYNEQFF | TRBJ2-1 | TRBV7-2
CASSVGSGSLYEQYF | TRBJ2-7 | TRBV9
CASSLSGSYNEQFF | TRBJ2-1 | TRBV5-1
CASSEGLADYEQYF | TRBJ2-7 | TRBV9
CASSEKETQYF | TRBJ2-5 | TRBV10-2
CASSPTLGLAGPDNEQFF | TRBJ2-1 | TRBV18
CASSPDHNEQFF | TRBJ2-1 | TRBV9
CASSRSGRSSYNEQFF | TRBJ2-1 | TRBV28
CASSLGLAGAYNEQFF | TRBJ2-1 | TRBV28
CASSPPGTGGGEQYF | TRBJ2-7 | TRBV18
CASSFRPGDFAGNTIYF | TRBJ1-3 | TRBV5-5
CASSRRAYEQYF | TRBJ2-7 | TRBV6-6
CASSASWGGLLNTEAFF | TRBJ1-1 | TRBV11-2
CASSLTTSGITDTQYF | TRBJ2-3 | TRBV5-1